Following are 14 T cell receptor beta chains from one sample sequenced in a study of CD8+ T cells in alopecia areata. Treatment noted: oral pan-JAK inhibitor, 5-10 mg twice daily. Extraction and reverse transcription of RNA yielded cDNA as the sequencing template. Using immunoSEQ multiplex PCR, the repertoire was profiled, and TCRdb retains in-frame clones only, with some absent. The table has about 210,000 clones, under 70% seen once. Sequenced material: CD4+ T cells sorted from blood, taken at week 44, from a patient treated with tofacitinib. The receptors originated from a human donor with alopecia areata.

Only one count was recorded for this clone. The chain has TRBV11-1 and TRBJ2-3; D gene ambiguous. This CDR3 is built from 12 residues. Between the trimmed V and J ends, which lost 1 base and 4 bases, there was a span of 3 bases. The germline V gene encodes CDR1 SGHAT and CDR2 FQDESV (reference sequence). CDR3 DNA: TGTGCCAGCAGCTTAGGCGCAGATACGCAGTATTTT. Its protein product is CASSLGADTQYF.

The genes are TRBV30 and TRBJ1-4; D call uncertain. Germline V gene data show CDR1 as GTSNPN and CDR2 as SVGIG (reference sequence). V lost 5 bases, J lost 7 bases, and 14 bases lay in between. This CDR3 comprises 13 residues. The CDR3 DNA sequence: TGTGCCTGGGGAAACGGGGTTGGTGAAAAACTGTTTTTT. Translated, it gives CAWGNGVGEKLFF.

The rearrangement uses TRBV6-5 and TRBJ2-7; TRBD1 matches at 8 bases. The CDR3 contains 15 residues. J was trimmed by 4 bases and V by 6 bases; bases with no gene match: 11. Germline V gives CDR1 MNHEY, CDR2 SVGAGI. DNA for the CDR3: TGTGCCAGCAGCCGGGACAGGTTCCCTGGGTACGAGCAGTACTTC. It encodes CASSRDRFPGYEQYF.

The chain uses TRBV29-1 and TRBJ1-2; 9 nucleotides agree with TRBD1. This CDR3 is built from 16 residues. The germline CDR1 and CDR2 sequences are SQVTM and ANQGSEA. Unmatched junction bases numbered 13, after V lost 4 bases and J lost 4 bases. The CDR3 protein is CSVVGAGTGSFYGYTF. The CDR3 nucleotides read TGCAGCGTTGTTGGCGCCGGGACAGGGAGTTTCTATGGCTACACCTTC.

This sequence joins TRBV5-1 and TRBJ2-1; TRBD1 is a possible D gene (6 bases). This CDR3 is 13 amino acids long. CDR1 SGHRS and CDR2 YFSETQ come from the germline V gene. V was trimmed by 4 bases and J by 6 bases, leaving 11 bases between them. The CDR3 here is CASSTGLGNEQFF. In DNA, the CDR3 is TGCGCCAGCAGCACAGGGTTGGGCAATGAGCAGTTCTTC.

The chain is built from TRBV19 and TRBJ2-7; no clear D. CDR3 length: 15 amino acids. V was pared by 4 bases and J by 3 bases, with 16 bases between. Germline V gene lookup returns CDR1 LNHDA and CDR2 SQIVND (reference sequence). The CDR3, as DNA: TGTGCCAGTAGTACGCGACGTACGAAGGGCTACGAGCAGTACTTC. The encoded protein is CASSTRRTKGYEQYF. The whole variable domain, filled in from reference TRBV19 and TRBJ2-7, reads DGGITQSPKYLFRKEGQNVTLSCEQNLNHDAMYWYRQDPGQGLRLIYYSQIVNDFQKGDIAEGYSVSREKKESFPLTVTSAQKNPTAFYLCASSTRRTKGYEQYFGPGTRLTVT.

This clone was seen more than once but under ten times. This chain links TRBV2 with TRBJ1-2, with a possible D match to TRBD1 (5 bases). Trimming stripped 6 bases from V and 7 bases from J, with 12 bases between. CDR1 is SNHLY, CDR2 FYNNEI, per germline. This CDR3 has 12 amino acids. The chain's CDR3 is CASSQGVLGYTF. DNA of the CDR3: TGTGCCAGCAGCCAAGGGGTACTTGGCTACACCTTC.

The chain has TRBV4-3 and TRBJ2-1; D may match TRBD1 or TRBD2 (6 bases each). Germline V gives CDR1 LGHNA, CDR2 YSLEER. The V end was cut by 8 bases, the J end by 10 bases, with 21 bases between. The length of the CDR3 is 14 residues. CDR3 coding DNA: TGCGCCAGCCGGGAAACCGGGACACGGGGGGAGCAGTTCTTC. This gives the protein CASRETGTRGEQFF.

The CDR3 here is CASSQGFESETQYF. CDR3 bases: TGCGCCAGCAGCCAAGGTTTCGAATCCGAGACCCAGTACTTC. This chain connects TRBV4-3 to TRBJ2-5; D call uncertain. V lost 1 base, J lost 5 bases, and 11 bases lay in between. This CDR3 comprises 14 residues. Germline V gene lookup returns CDR1 LGHNA and CDR2 YSLEER.

The chain employs TRBV7-9 and TRBJ2-3, with D perhaps being TRBD1 or TRBD2 (6 bases each). In germline, CDR1 is SEHNR, CDR2 FQNEAQ (reference sequence). The CDR3 spans 15 residues. Trimming removed 8 bases at V and 1 base at J, with 16 bases between. CDR3 sequence (DNA): TGTGCCAGCTGGTCGGCAGGGGAGGGCACAGATACGCAGTATTTT. Translated, it gives CASWSAGEGTDTQYF.

The genes are TRBV5-4 and TRBJ1-5, with D perhaps TRBD1 (5 bases). Germline V gives CDR1 SGHNT, CDR2 YYREEE (reference sequence). This CDR3 is 14 amino acids long. The V end lost 1 base, the J end lost 6 bases, and 11 bases lay between the germline ends. CDR3 region: CASSLWGVAQPQHF. In DNA form, the CDR3 reads TGTGCCAGCAGCTTGTGGGGGGTCGCTCAGCCCCAGCATTTT.

The gene calls are TRBV6-5 and TRBJ1-5, with 7 bases identical to TRBD1. The length of the CDR3 is 13 residues. Trimming removed 7 bases from V and 4 bases from J; junction bases left unmatched: 4. Germline V lookup: CDR1 MNHEY, CDR2 SVGAGI. CDR3 residues: CASKTGLNQPQHF. The DNA for the CDR3 is TGTGCCAGCAAGACAGGGTTAAATCAGCCCCAGCATTTT.

The CDR3 bases are TGTGCCAGCAGCTTACTTCGCGGGGGAGGCTACAATGAGCAGTTCTTC. Protein sequence: CASSLLRGGGYNEQFF. The chain uses TRBV7-2 and TRBJ2-1; the match to TRBD2 covers 7 bases. The CDR3 is 16 residues long. Germline assignment: CDR1 SGHTA and CDR2 FQGNSA. J gave up 3 bases and V 2 bases, and 7 bases lay outside the gene matches.

The rearrangement links TRBV4-1 to TRBJ2-6; no firm D call. Trimming took off 0 bases at V and 0 bases at J, with 9 bases between the two ends. There are 17 residues in the CDR3. In germline, CDR1 is MGHRA, CDR2 YSYEKL. This CDR3 is CASSQDFRGSGANVLTF. CDR3 nucleotide sequence: TGCGCCAGCAGCCAAGATTTTAGAGGCTCTGGGGCCAACGTCCTGACTTTC.